Following are 28 T cell receptor beta chains from one sample sequenced in a study of blood T cell repertoires in COVID-19. Some clones are missing from TCRdb's copy, which holds only in-frame ones; the method was immunoSEQ multiplex PCR. The sample shows under 300,000 clones, approximately 84% of them seen only once. The sample comprised PBMCs or T cells enriched from blood (not recorded which). The receptors here all came from a man between 18 and 29 years old who had recovered from COVID-19.

The V call is TRBV7-9, the J call TRBJ1-2; unclear D gene. Looked up from germline, CDR1 is SEHNR and CDR2 is FQNEAQ (reference sequence). V gave up 0 bases and J gave up 4 bases, with 15 bases separating them. The CDR3 has 16 residues. CDR3 nucleotides: TGTGCCAGCAGCTTAGCAGCAGGCTTCGATTCCTATGGCTACACCTTC. Translating gives CASSLAAGFDSYGYTF.

The count of this clone is one. The V and J genes are TRBV24-1 and TRBJ2-5; D is undetermined. Per germline, CDR1 KGHDR and CDR2 SFDVKD. V was trimmed by 4 bases and J by 1 base, leaving 18 bases between them. The CDR3 loop spans 17 amino acids. CDR3 DNA: TGTGCCACCAGTGACCGAACAGCTAATTACGCCCAAGAGACCCAGTACTTC. Its translation: CATSDRTANYAQETQYF.

The chain couples TRBV5-1 to TRBJ2-5; TRBD1 matches 10 bases. The V and J ends lost 0 bases and 5 bases, in that order; junction bases with no gene match: 7. This CDR3 has 16 amino acids. Germline CDR1 SGHRS, CDR2 YFSETQ. The CDR3 nucleotides are TGCGCCAGCAGCTTGGGGGCGACAGGGGGCTTCGAGACCCAGTACTTC. Translating gives CASSLGATGGFETQYF.

This clone showed up just a few times. The V and J genes are TRBV6-2 or TRBV6-3 and TRBJ2-7; TRBD2 matches 8 bases. Germline trimming cut 2 bases from V and 3 bases from J; bases unmatched to any gene: 3. CDR1 and CDR2 from the germline V gene are MNHEY and SVGEGT. This CDR3 is 14 amino acids long. CDR3 sequence reads: CASSYDSGNYEQYF. The CDR3 DNA reads as TGTGCCAGCAGTTACGATAGCGGGAACTACGAGCAGTACTTC.

The chain couples TRBV30 to TRBJ2-7; D ambiguous. CDR3 length: 12 residues. Germline-derived CDR1 and CDR2 are GTSNPN and SVGIG (reference sequence). V was pared by 2 bases and J by 6 bases, with 11 bases between. The CDR3 DNA is TGTGCCTGGAGTAAAACCGGGTTCGAGCAGTACTTC. This codes for CAWSKTGFEQYF.

The chain is built from TRBV7-9 and TRBJ2-5; TRBD2 agrees at 14 bases. The CDR3 has 16 residues. V was clipped by 2 bases and J by 5 bases; unmatched bases: 4. From germline, CDR1 is SEHNR and CDR2 FQNEAQ (reference sequence). The CDR3 reads CASSLMGLAGEETQYF. CDR3 DNA: TGTGCCAGCAGCTTAATGGGACTAGCGGGAGAGGAGACCCAGTACTTC.

The V gene is TRBV11-1, the J gene TRBJ2-3; the match to TRBD2 covers 9 bases. This CDR3 has 15 amino acids. CDR1 and CDR2 from the germline V gene are SGHAT and FQDESV (reference sequence). After removal of 4 bases from V and 0 bases from J, the junction contained 2 bases not matched to a gene. The CDR3 here is CASSSRGGSTDTQYF. The CDR3 coding sequence is TGTGCCAGCAGCTCGCGGGGGGGGAGCACAGATACGCAGTATTTT.

This rearrangement joins TRBV11-2 to TRBJ2-7, with 7 bases aligning to TRBD1. The CDR3 loop spans 14 amino acids. The ends lost 5 bases at V and 3 bases at J; junction bases unmatched: 7. Germline V CDR1 and CDR2: SGHAT, FQNNGV. CDR3 sequence reads: CASSPTGADYEQYF. Here the CDR3 DNA reads TGTGCCAGCAGCCCAACAGGGGCTGACTACGAGCAGTACTTC.

This clone has a handful of counts. This rearrangement joins TRBV19 to TRBJ1-2, with 7 bases lining up with TRBD1. V trimming: 10 bases; J trimming: 2 bases; junction bases outside the gene matches: 10. The length of the CDR3 is 14 residues. Germline CDR1 is LNHDA and CDR2 is SQIVND (reference sequence). The CDR3 nucleotides are TGTGCCACCCGGCGGGGACAGCCGAACTATGGCTACACCTTC. Translation: CATRRGQPNYGYTF.

This chain uses TRBV20-1 with TRBJ2-1; D is uncertain. This CDR3 is 13 amino acids long. Germline V gene lookup returns CDR1 DFQATT and CDR2 SNEGSKA (reference sequence). Trimming shortened V by 3 bases and J by 3 bases, and 9 bases separated the two germline ends. In DNA form, the CDR3 reads TGCAGTGCTAGTGTCAGTCTCTACAATGAGCAGTTCTTC. This encodes CSASVSLYNEQFF.

The chain uses TRBV19 and TRBJ1-6, with D possibly matching TRBD1 (5 bases). V was cut by 5 bases and J by 5 bases, with 13 bases left in between. The CDR3 totals 15 residues. CDR1 LNHDA and CDR2 SQIVND come from the germline V gene (reference sequence). CDR3 amino acids: CASSPLGLNNSPLHF. CDR3 DNA sequence: TGTGCCAGTAGTCCGCTGGGACTGAATAATTCACCCCTCCACTTT.

The gene calls are TRBV18 and TRBJ1-2; D gene unclear. With 1 base removed from V and 8 bases from J, the gap between germline ends came to 14 bases. The CDR3 contains 14 residues. The germline CDR1 and CDR2 sequences are KGHSH and LQKENI. The CDR3 DNA reads TGTGCCAGCTCACCACAATCCGGCCTAGGCGGCTACACCTTC. Translated: CASSPQSGLGGYTF.

This chain uses TRBV11-2 with TRBJ2-7; no clear D gene. Trimming stripped 0 bases from V and 6 bases from J, with 9 bases between. CDR3 length equals 13 residues. CDR1 SGHAT and CDR2 FQNNGV come from the germline V gene. Here the CDR3 reads CASSLDPGREQYF. The CDR3 nucleotides read TGTGCCAGCAGCTTAGACCCGGGTCGCGAGCAGTACTTC. The full variable domain, its missing parts supplied by reference TRBV11-2 and TRBJ2-7, is EAGVAQSPRYKIIEKRQSVAFWCNPISGHATLYWYQQILGQGPKLLIQFQNNGVVDDSQLPKDRFSAERLKGVDSTLKIQPAKLEDSAVYLCASSLDPGREQYFGPGTRLTVT.

This chain links TRBV28 with TRBJ2-1; 9 bases agree with TRBD2. The CDR3 spans 18 residues. Germline CDR1 reads MDHEN; CDR2 reads SYDVKM. Germline trimming cut 2 bases from V and 0 bases from J; bases unmatched to any gene: 8. The CDR3 DNA is TGTGCCAGCAGTTTAGACCGACTAGCGGAGATCTCCTACAATGAGCAGTTCTTC. It codes for CASSLDRLAEISYNEQFF.

This chain uses TRBV30 with TRBJ1-2, with TRBD1 as a possible D gene (5 bases). Germline values: CDR1 GTSNPN, CDR2 SVGIG (reference sequence). The V gene lost 0 bases and the J gene lost 6 bases, with 11 bases spanning the gap. The CDR3 extends over 13 amino acids. CDR3 in DNA: TGTGCCTGGAGTGTACAGACCAGGGATGGCTACACCTTC. It yields the protein CAWSVQTRDGYTF.

The genes are TRBV4-1 and TRBJ2-1; TRBD2 might be the D (7 bases). The germline CDR1 and CDR2 sequences are MGHRA and YSYEKL. The length of the CDR3 is 16 residues. The germline V and J ends were trimmed by 1 base and 6 bases, with 16 bases remaining between them. The CDR3 DNA is TGCGCCAGCAGCCAAGTTGAGGGGGGGCCTGGCAATGAGCAGTTCTTC. Encoded protein: CASSQVEGGPGNEQFF.

This clone appeared a single time. The chain couples TRBV5-4 to TRBJ2-3, with D uncertain. CDR1 is SGHNT and CDR2 is YYREEE in the germline V gene (reference sequence). The ends were cut back, 5 bases at V and 3 bases at J, with 10 bases in the middle. This CDR3 comprises 13 residues. In DNA, the CDR3 is TGTGCCAGCAGTTACCCGGGTACAGATACGCAGTATTTT. Translation gives CASSYPGTDTQYF.

The rearrangement links TRBV14 to TRBJ2-1, with D perhaps matching TRBD2 (7 bases). CDR3 length: 17 amino acids. The germline V gene has CDR1 SGHDN and CDR2 FVKESK. Trimming removed 4 bases from V and 4 bases from J, with 20 bases in between. CDR3 nucleotide sequence: TGTGCCAGCAGCCCTCTCGGAGGGGGGGCTGCGTACAATGAGCAGTTCTTC. The encoded protein is CASSPLGGGAAYNEQFF.

This chain connects TRBV7-2 to TRBJ2-7; 8 bases align to TRBD2. The germline V gene encodes CDR1 SGHTA and CDR2 FQGNSA. V gave up 4 bases and J gave up 6 bases; unmatched junction bases: 8. The CDR3 totals 14 residues. As DNA, the CDR3 is TGTGCCAGCAGCTCGACTAGCGATCATGGCGAGCAGTACTTC. Amino acids: CASSSTSDHGEQYF.

The CDR3, as DNA: TGTGCCAGCATTCGACAATACTTC. This encodes CASIRQYF. The chain employs TRBV28 and TRBJ2-7, with D uncertain. Trimming left V 7 bases short and J 13 bases short, with 8 bases between. Germline V CDR1 and CDR2: MDHEN, SYDVKM. This CDR3 contains 8 residues.

The chain carries TRBV20-1 and TRBJ2-1, with 7 bases identical to TRBD1. Germline trimming cut 5 bases from V and 7 bases from J; bases unmatched to any gene: 2. The V gene's germline CDR1 is DFQATT and CDR2 SNEGSKA (reference sequence). The CDR3 runs to 11 residues. CDR3 coding DNA: TGCAGTGCTGTACAGGGGAATGAGCAGTTCTTC. Translated: CSAVQGNEQFF.

The rearrangement links TRBV5-4 to TRBJ1-2, with TRBD1 as a possible D gene (5 bases). This CDR3 region has 14 residues. The V gene lost 0 bases and the J gene lost 6 bases, with 12 bases spanning the gap. The germline V gene encodes CDR1 SGHNT and CDR2 YYREEE (reference sequence). Here the CDR3 reads CASSLVFRENGYTF. CDR3 in DNA: TGTGCCAGCAGCTTGGTGTTCAGGGAAAATGGCTACACCTTC.

The DNA for the CDR3 is TGCGCCAGCAGCCCCGTGCAGGGGCCGTACTACGAGCAGTACTTC. It encodes CASSPVQGPYYEQYF. The gene calls are TRBV4-1 and TRBJ2-7, with D perhaps TRBD1 (6 bases). The CDR3 length is 15 residues. The germline CDR1 and CDR2 sequences are MGHRA and YSYEKL. Trimming took 4 bases from V and 3 from J, leaving 16 bases between them.

V is TRBV10-3 and J is TRBJ2-7, with TRBD2 as a possible D gene (5 bases). The V gene lost 10 bases and the J gene lost 3 bases, with 13 bases spanning the gap. CDR1 is ENHRY and CDR2 is SYGVKD in the germline V gene. CDR3 length: 12 residues. This CDR3 is CATTGNHYEQYF. CDR3 nucleotide sequence: TGTGCCACCACGGGGAATCACTACGAGCAGTACTTC.

V is TRBV6-5 and J is TRBJ2-1; 14 bases are a match to TRBD2. This CDR3 comprises 15 residues. Germline loops: CDR1 MNHEY, CDR2 SVGAGI. J was trimmed by 6 bases and V by 6 bases; bases with no gene match: 4. The CDR3 region has the DNA TGTGCCAGCAGAGGACTAGCGGGGGGCCCCAATGAGCAGTTCTTC. Translating gives CASRGLAGGPNEQFF.

This sequence joins TRBV2 and TRBJ2-3, with TRBD2 identical over 7 bases. The CDR3 totals 14 residues. V lost 6 bases and J lost 5; bases outside the gene matches: 8. The germline V gene encodes CDR1 SNHLY and CDR2 FYNNEI. The CDR3: CASSPGGGGDTQYF. The CDR3 DNA is TGTGCCAGCAGCCCTGGCGGGGGTGGAGATACGCAGTATTTT.

J is TRBJ2-5 and V is TRBV7-9; 10 nucleotides match TRBD2. The J segment lost 5 bases and the V segment lost 5 bases, leaving 5 bases of the junction unmatched. The CDR3 is made up of 14 amino acids. Germline lookup yields CDR1 SEHNR and CDR2 FQNEAQ (reference sequence). The CDR3 DNA is TGTGCCAGCAGCCCCCAGGGACTAGCGGAGACCCAGTACTTC. Protein sequence: CASSPQGLAETQYF. Full variable domain (remainder filled in from reference TRBV7-9 and TRBJ2-5): DTGVSQNPRHKITKRGQNVTFRCDPISEHNRLYWYRQTLGQGPEFLTYFQNEAQLEKSRLLSDRFSAERPKGSFSTLEIQRTEQGDSAMYLCASSPQGLAETQYFGPGTRLLVL.

The V call is TRBV13, the J call TRBJ2-7; TRBD1 agrees at 7 bases. Germline V gene sequence: CDR1 PRHDT, CDR2 FYEKMQ (reference sequence). This CDR3 contains 16 residues. V trimming: 5 bases; J trimming: 5 bases; junction bases outside the gene matches: 15. The CDR3 here is CASSALTGTYPDEQYF. The CDR3 nucleotides are TGTGCCAGCAGCGCGCTGACAGGGACATATCCCGACGAGCAGTACTTC.